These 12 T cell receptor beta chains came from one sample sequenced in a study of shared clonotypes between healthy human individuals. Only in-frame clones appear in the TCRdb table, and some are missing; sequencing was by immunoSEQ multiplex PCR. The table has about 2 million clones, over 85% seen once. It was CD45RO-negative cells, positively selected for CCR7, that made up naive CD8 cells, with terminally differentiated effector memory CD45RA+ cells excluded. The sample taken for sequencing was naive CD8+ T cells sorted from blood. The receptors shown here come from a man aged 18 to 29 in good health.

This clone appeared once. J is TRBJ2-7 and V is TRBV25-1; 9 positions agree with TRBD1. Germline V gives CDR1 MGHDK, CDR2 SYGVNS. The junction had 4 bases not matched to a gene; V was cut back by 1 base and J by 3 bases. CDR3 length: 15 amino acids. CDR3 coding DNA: TGTGCCAGCAGTGAATTGGGGGACAGGGACTACGAGCAGTACTTC. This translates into CASSELGDRDYEQYF.

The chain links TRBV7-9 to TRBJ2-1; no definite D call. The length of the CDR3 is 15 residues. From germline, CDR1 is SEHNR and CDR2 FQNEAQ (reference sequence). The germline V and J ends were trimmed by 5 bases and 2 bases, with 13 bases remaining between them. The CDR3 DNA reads TGTGCCAGCAGCCCCCCCGCGTCTGCCTACAATGAGCAGTTCTTC. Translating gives CASSPPASAYNEQFF.

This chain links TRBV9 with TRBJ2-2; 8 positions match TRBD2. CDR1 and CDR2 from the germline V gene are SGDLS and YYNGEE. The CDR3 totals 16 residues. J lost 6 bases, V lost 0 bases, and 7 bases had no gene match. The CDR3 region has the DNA TGTGCCAGCAGCGTAGCTTCGGGACTAGTAGCCGGGGAGCTGTTTTTT. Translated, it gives CASSVASGLVAGELFF.

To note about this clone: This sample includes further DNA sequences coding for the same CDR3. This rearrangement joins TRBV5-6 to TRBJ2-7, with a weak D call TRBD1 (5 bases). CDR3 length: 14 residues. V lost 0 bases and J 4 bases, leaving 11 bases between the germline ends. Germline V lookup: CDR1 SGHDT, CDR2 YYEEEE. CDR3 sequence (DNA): TGTGCCAGCAGCTTGGGACAGTCCTTTTACGAGCAGTACTTC. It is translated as CASSLGQSFYEQYF.

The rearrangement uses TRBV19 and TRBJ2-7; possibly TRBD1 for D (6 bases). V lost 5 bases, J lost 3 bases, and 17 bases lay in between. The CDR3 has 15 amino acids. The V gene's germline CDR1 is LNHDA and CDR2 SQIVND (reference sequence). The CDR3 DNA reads TGTGCCAGTAGTCCCCCCCCGGGACAAAACTACGAGCAGTACTTC. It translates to CASSPPPGQNYEQYF.

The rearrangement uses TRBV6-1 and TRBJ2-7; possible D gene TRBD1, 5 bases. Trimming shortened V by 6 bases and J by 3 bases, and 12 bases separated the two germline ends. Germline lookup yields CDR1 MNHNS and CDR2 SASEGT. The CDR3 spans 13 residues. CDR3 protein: CASSGKGFYEQYF. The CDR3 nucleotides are TGTGCCAGCAGCGGTAAGGGGTTCTACGAGCAGTACTTC.

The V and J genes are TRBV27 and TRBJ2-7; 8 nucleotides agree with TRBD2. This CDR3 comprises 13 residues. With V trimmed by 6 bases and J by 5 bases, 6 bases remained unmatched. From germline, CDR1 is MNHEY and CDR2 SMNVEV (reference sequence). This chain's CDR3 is CASSQRGWDEQYF. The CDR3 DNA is TGTGCCAGCAGCCAGCGGGGGTGGGACGAGCAGTACTTC.

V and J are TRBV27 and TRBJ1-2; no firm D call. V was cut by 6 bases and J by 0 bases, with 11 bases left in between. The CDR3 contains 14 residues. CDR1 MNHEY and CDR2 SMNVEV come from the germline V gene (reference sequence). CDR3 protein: CASRPFGANYGYTF. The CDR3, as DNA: TGTGCCAGCAGACCCTTCGGAGCTAACTATGGCTACACCTTC.

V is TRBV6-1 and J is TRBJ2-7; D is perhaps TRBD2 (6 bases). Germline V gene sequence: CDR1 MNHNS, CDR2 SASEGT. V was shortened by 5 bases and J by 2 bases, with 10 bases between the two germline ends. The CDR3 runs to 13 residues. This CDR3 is CASSTGRAYEQYF. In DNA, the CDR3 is TGTGCCAGCAGTACCGGGAGAGCCTACGAGCAGTACTTC.

CDR3 coding DNA: TGTGCCAGCGGAAGACAGGGTAACACTGAAGCTTTCTTT. Translation gives CASGRQGNTEAFF. The V and J genes are TRBV9 and TRBJ1-1; 7 positions agree with TRBD1. V dropped 7 bases and J dropped 2; count of bases not matched to a gene: 5. This CDR3 is 13 amino acids long. From germline, CDR1 is SGDLS and CDR2 YYNGEE.

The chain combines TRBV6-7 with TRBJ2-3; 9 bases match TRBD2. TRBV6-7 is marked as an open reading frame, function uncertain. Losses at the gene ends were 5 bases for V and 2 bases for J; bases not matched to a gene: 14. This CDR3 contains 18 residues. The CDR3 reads CASSLKGGRANNTDTQYF. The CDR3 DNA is TGTGCCAGCAGTCTTAAGGGCGGGAGGGCCAACAACACAGATACGCAGTATTTT.

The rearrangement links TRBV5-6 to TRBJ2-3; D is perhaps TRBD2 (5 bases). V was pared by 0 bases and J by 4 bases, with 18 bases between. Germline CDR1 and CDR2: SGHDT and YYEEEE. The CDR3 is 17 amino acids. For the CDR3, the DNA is TGTGCCAGCAGCTTGGCCAAAGAGGGAGTTGAAGCAGATACGCAGTATTTT. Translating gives CASSLAKEGVEADTQYF.